The source of this T cell receptor beta chain is a study of T cells in Graves' hyperthyroidism and ophthalmopathy. Unmatched junction bases numbered 6, after V lost 1 base and J lost 4 bases. CDR1 is SQVTM, CDR2 ANQGSEA, per germline. This CDR3 is built from 15 residues. Study-wide results and limits: Blood also held most thyroid clonotypes expanded beyond 0.001. A 13 V-J signature model discriminated ophthalmopathy versus stable hyperthyroidism.

This clonotype was recorded at least ten times. Its matching antigen is unknown. The TCR beta CDR3 regions underwent amplification using RNA transcripts as the source. The HTBI primer set served for first-round RT-PCR of the TCR CDR3. TCRdb ran MiXCR on the multiplex PCR reads and lists one entry per CDR3 protein. The data hold approximately 700,000 distinct CDR3 sequences, with about 45% observed a single time. The J gene is TRBJ1-3, the V gene TRBV29-1, with 8 bases matching TRBD1. Sequenced: peripheral blood or thyroid tissue (not recorded which). The origin of this receptor is an adult man with Graves' disease, either hyperthyroidism or ophthalmopathy (not recorded which). The CDR3 bases are TGCAGCGTTGAAGGGCAGGGGGCGGACGGAAACACCATATATTTT. This sequence encodes CSVEGQGADGNTIYF.